The next 15 T cell receptor beta chains were all read from a single sample in a study of a mutant IDH1 vaccine in newly diagnosed glioma. The repertoire was sequenced with immunoSEQ multiplex PCR; TCRdb's copy has only in-frame clones and lacks some. This table has 20,000 to 25,000 clones, about three quarters appearing once. The time point here: week 11, during vaccination. Alongside topical imiquimod, each dose of vaccine comprised 300 ug of mutant IDH1 20-mer peptide. Which antigens these TCRs recognize remains unknown. The source was peripheral blood mononuclear cells (PBMCs), collected from a glioma patient whose treatment included an IDH1 peptide vaccine. The origin of the receptors is a man between 18 and 29 years old with glioma. Some clones in this sample may be carry-over from other donors' samples.

This clone was detected once. The rearrangement links TRBV5-1 to TRBJ1-3; D is unclear. Germline CDR1 is SGHRS and CDR2 is YFSETQ. CDR3 size: 16 residues. V gave up 3 bases and J gave up 0 bases, with 13 bases separating them. This CDR3 is CASSSRGLDSGNTIYF. The CDR3 nucleotides are TGCGCCAGCAGCTCTAGAGGGTTAGACTCTGGAAACACCATATATTTT. Full variable domain (rest looked up from reference TRBV5-1 and TRBJ1-3): KAGVTQTPRYLIKTRGQQVTLSCSPISGHRSVSWYQQTPGQGLQFLFEYFSETQRNKGNFPGRFSGRQFSNSRSEMNVSTLELGDSALYLCASSSRGLDSGNTIYFGEGSWLTVV.

This clone was seen a handful of times. The CDR3 region has the DNA TGTGCCAGCAGCGTACTTCGGGGGACTGAAGCTTTCTTT. Its protein product is CASSVLRGTEAFF. V gene TRBV6-5 combines with J gene TRBJ1-1, with D possibly being TRBD1 (5 bases). CDR1 and CDR2 from the germline V gene are MNHEY and SVGAGI. V gave up 6 bases and J gave up 5 bases, with 13 bases separating them. The CDR3 length is 13 residues.

This clone is a singleton in its sample. The genes are TRBV9 and TRBJ2-5; D unresolved. Per germline, CDR1 SGDLS and CDR2 YYNGEE. V lost 4 bases to trimming and J lost 4 bases, with 14 bases between them. The CDR3 spans 14 residues. Written as DNA, the CDR3 is TGTGCCAGCAGCCCCGAACGATGGCGAGAGACCCAGTACTTC. Translated, it gives CASSPERWRETQYF.

This clone was counted only a few times. The chain couples TRBV4-1 to TRBJ1-1; no clear D. V was cut by 0 bases and J by 0 bases, with 8 bases left in between. Germline CDR1 is MGHRA and CDR2 is YSYEKL. The CDR3 contains 15 residues. The DNA of the CDR3 is TGCGCCAGCAGCCAAGACGCGGTCTTGAACACTGAAGCTTTCTTT. This codes for CASSQDAVLNTEAFF.

This sequence joins TRBV7-2 and TRBJ1-2; 7 nucleotides agree with TRBD1. This CDR3 has 14 residues. The V segment lost 5 bases and the J segment 6 bases; nucleotides outside the gene matches: 9. The germline CDR1 and CDR2 sequences are SGHTA and FQGNSA. CDR3 sequence (DNA): TGTGCCAGCAGCCAAACCAGACAGGGAGATGGCTACACCTTC. Its translation: CASSQTRQGDGYTF.

This clone was observed once. This sequence joins TRBV18 and TRBJ1-3, with D possibly TRBD1 on 6 matching bases. Germline CDR1 and CDR2: KGHSH and LQKENI. This CDR3 region has 14 residues. V was clipped by 8 bases and J by 0 bases, with 11 bases between them. The CDR3 loop is CASLRTDSGNTIYF. As DNA, the CDR3 is TGTGCCAGCCTAAGGACAGACTCTGGAAACACCATATATTTT.

The V and J genes are TRBV6-5 and TRBJ2-2; a weak D match, TRBD2 (6 bases). From germline, CDR1 is MNHEY and CDR2 SVGAGI. This CDR3 is built from 15 residues. With 4 bases removed from V and 1 base from J, the gap between germline ends came to 10 bases. This chain's CDR3 is CASSSLARNTGELFF. The CDR3 nucleotides read TGTGCCAGCAGTTCACTAGCCCGGAACACCGGGGAGCTGTTTTTT.

The V gene is TRBV5-1, the J gene TRBJ2-3, with D possibly being TRBD2 (5 bases). Trimming took off 4 bases at V and 4 bases at J, with 13 bases between the two ends. Germline lookup yields CDR1 SGHRS and CDR2 YFSETQ. This CDR3 contains 14 residues. CDR3 in DNA: TGCGCCAGCAGCGGGCGGACTGGAGCAGATACGCAGTATTTT. This encodes CASSGRTGADTQYF.

The genes are TRBV29-1 and TRBJ2-3; perhaps TRBD1 as D (6 bases). Germline V gene sequence: CDR1 SQVTM, CDR2 ANQGSEA. Deletions cut 4 bases from V and 5 bases from J, with 16 bases between. The CDR3 extends over 14 amino acids. The CDR3 bases are TGCAGCGTTGTGGGGCGAAAGGGGGTAGATACGCAGTATTTT. Encoded protein: CSVVGRKGVDTQYF.

The V gene is TRBV18, the J gene TRBJ2-1, with 15 nucleotides matching TRBD2. The CDR3 is 20 residues long. V was clipped by 5 bases and J by 4 bases; unmatched bases: 15. In germline, CDR1 is KGHSH, CDR2 LQKENI. This CDR3 is CASSTYSGLAGGLLYNEQFF. CDR3 bases: TGTGCCAGCTCAACCTACTCGGGACTAGCGGGAGGTCTCCTATACAATGAGCAGTTCTTC.

The chain uses TRBV15 and TRBJ2-4, with D possibly matching TRBD2 (7 bases). Germline V lookup: CDR1 LNHNV, CDR2 YYDKDF (reference sequence). The ends were cut back, 8 bases at V and 3 bases at J, with 17 bases in the middle. There are 15 residues in the CDR3. The CDR3 DNA reads TGTGCCACCGGAGAGGGGGGAGGGTTCAAAAACATTCAGTACTTC. Translated, it gives CATGEGGGFKNIQYF. The full variable domain, its missing parts supplied by reference TRBV15 and TRBJ2-4, is DAMVIQNPRYQVTQFGKPVTLSCSQTLNHNVMYWYQQKSSQAPKLLFHYYDKDFNNEADTPDNFQSRRPNTSFCFLDIRSPGLGDTAMYLCATGEGGGFKNIQYFGAGTRLSVL.

This clone was counted between two and nine times. The rearrangement joins TRBV12-1 to TRBJ1-5. TRBV12-1 is labeled a pseudogene. The CDR3 has 16 amino acids. CDR3 protein: CASSWGRDSYNQPQHF. CDR3 sequence (DNA): TGTGCCAGCAGCTGGGGCCGGGACTCCTACAATCAGCCCCAGCATTTT.

This clone showed up just once. J is TRBJ1-1 and V is TRBV29-1; D ambiguous. V lost 3 bases, J lost 2 bases, and 19 bases lay in between. This CDR3 region has 16 residues. CDR1 is SQVTM and CDR2 is ANQGSEA in the germline V gene. This chain's CDR3 is CSVDALVGRVNTEAFF. Written as DNA, the CDR3 is TGCAGCGTTGACGCCCTTGTCGGCCGGGTAAACACTGAAGCTTTCTTT.

In its sample, this clone was seen a few times. Other DNA sequences in the same sample also yield this CDR3. The chain joins TRBV6-1 to TRBJ2-2; 10 bases match TRBD1. V was pared by 6 bases and J by 5 bases, with 3 bases of the junction left unmatched. Germline V gene sequence: CDR1 MNHNS, CDR2 SASEGT. The CDR3 is 14 amino acids. The CDR3 sequence is CASSRDRGTGELFF. The CDR3 coding sequence is TGTGCCAGCAGCCGGGACAGGGGAACCGGGGAGCTGTTTTTT.

Details on this clone: Its ends do not fully match the called genes, so a read error is possible. The J gene is TRBJ1-5, the V gene TRBV19; 10 bases map to TRBD1. From germline, CDR1 is LNHDA and CDR2 SQIVND (reference sequence). The CDR3 totals 16 residues. The CDR3 DNA sequence: TGTGCCAGTCGTATACCGGGACAGGGGCCCTATCAGCCCCAGCATTTT. It encodes CASRIPGQGPYQPQHF.